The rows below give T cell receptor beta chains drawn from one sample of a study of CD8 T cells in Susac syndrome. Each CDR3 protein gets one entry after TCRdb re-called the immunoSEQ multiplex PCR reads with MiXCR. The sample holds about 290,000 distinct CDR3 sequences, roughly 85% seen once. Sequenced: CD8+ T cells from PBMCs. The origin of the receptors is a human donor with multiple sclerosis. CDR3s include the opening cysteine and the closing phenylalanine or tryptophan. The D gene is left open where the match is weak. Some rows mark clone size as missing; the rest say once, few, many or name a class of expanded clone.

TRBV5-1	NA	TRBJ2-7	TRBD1	TGCGCCAGCAGCAAAGGACAGGGGCCATTCTACGAGCAGTACTTC	CASSKGQGPFYEQYF
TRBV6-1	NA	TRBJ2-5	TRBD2	TGTGCCAGTAGGACCAATCCGGGACTAGGGACATTTAGTGAGACCCAGTACTTC	CASRTNPGLGTFSETQYF
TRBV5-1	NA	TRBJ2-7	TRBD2	TGCGCCAGCAGCGTGACTAGCGGGAGGACCTACGAGCAGTACTTC	CASSVTSGRTYEQYF
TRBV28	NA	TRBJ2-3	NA	TGTGCCAGCAACCCTTGGCAGGGGTCCACAGATACGCAGTATTTT	CASNPWQGSTDTQYF
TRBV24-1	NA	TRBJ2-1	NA	TGTGCCACCAGTGATGCAGGGTACAATGAGCAGTTCTTC	CATSDAGYNEQFF
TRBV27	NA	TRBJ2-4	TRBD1	TGTGCCAGCAGTCCAACAGGGACAGGGGCCAAAAACATTCAGTACTTC	CASSPTGTGAKNIQYF
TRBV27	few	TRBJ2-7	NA	TGTGCCAGCATCGCCCAAGCGGGCCTCGGGGGCTCCTACGAGCAGTACTTC	CASIAQAGLGGSYEQYF
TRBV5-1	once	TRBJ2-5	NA	TGCGCCAGCAGGGGAGCCAGGGATGCGTCCATGCAAGAGACCCAGTACTTC	CASRGARDASMQETQYF
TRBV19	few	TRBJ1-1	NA	TGTGCCAGTAGTCCTGGCGGGGCGAACACTGAAGCTTTCTTT	CASSPGGANTEAFF
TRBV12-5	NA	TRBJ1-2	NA	TGTGCTAGTGGTCCGGGAGCACAGGGTGGCTACACCTTC	CASGPGAQGGYTF
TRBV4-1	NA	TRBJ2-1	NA	TGCGCCAGCAGCCAAGTTGGAGGGGACATATACAATGAGCAGTTCTTC	CASSQVGGDIYNEQFF
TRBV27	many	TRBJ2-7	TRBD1	TGTGCCAGCAGCGGACAGGAGAGCTCCTACGAGCAGTACTTC	CASSGQESSYEQYF
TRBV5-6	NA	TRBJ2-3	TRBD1	TGTGCCAGCAGCCCCCGACAGGGGGTCGGCACAGATACGCAGTATTTT	CASSPRQGVGTDTQYF
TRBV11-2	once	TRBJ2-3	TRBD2	TGTGCCAGCAGCTACCTTAGCGGGAATGGGACAGATACGCAGTATTTT	CASSYLSGNGTDTQYF
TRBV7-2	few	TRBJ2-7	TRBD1	TGTGCCAGCAGCCCAGGGACAGGAGAGTACGAGCAGTACTTC	CASSPGTGEYEQYF
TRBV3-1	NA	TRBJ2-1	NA	TGTGCCAGCAGCCCCGGGACCAATGAGCAGTTCTTC	CASSPGTNEQFF
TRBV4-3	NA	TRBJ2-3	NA	TGCGCCAGCAGCCAAGCCCCCCATGGCGGGAATGTGGATACGCAGTATTTT	CASSQAPHGGNVDTQYF
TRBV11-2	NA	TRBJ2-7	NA	TGTGCCAGCAGCTTAACCCCAGCGGCGGGGGAGCAGTACTTC	CASSLTPAAGEQYF
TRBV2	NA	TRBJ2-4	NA	TGTGCCACTTATCGGGGAGCCCGGGGCAAAAACATTCAGTACTTC	CATYRGARGKNIQYF
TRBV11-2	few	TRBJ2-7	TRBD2	TGTGCCAGCAGCTTAGACTTTCGCGGCGGGAGGAACTACGAGCAGTACTTC	CASSLDFRGGRNYEQYF
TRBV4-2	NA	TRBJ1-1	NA	TGTGCCAGCAGCCAAGTGCGGGGAGGGGCGAACACTGAAGCTTTCTTT	CASSQVRGGANTEAFF
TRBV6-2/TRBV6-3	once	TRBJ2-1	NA	TGTGCCAGCACAGGGGCTTACAATGAGCAGTTCTTC	CASTGAYNEQFF
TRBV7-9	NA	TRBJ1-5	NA	TGTGCCAGCAGCCGAAGCCCAGCGGGCAATCAGCCCCAGCATTTT	CASSRSPAGNQPQHF
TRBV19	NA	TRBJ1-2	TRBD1	TGTGCCAGTAGTATGTCGGACAGGTTCGCCCCCTATGGCTACACCTTC	CASSMSDRFAPYGYTF
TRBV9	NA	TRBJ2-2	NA	TGTGCCAGCAGCGCCTCGCTAGCGAAGAACACCGGGGAGCTGTTTTTT	CASSASLAKNTGELFF
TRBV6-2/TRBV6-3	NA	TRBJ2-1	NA	TGTGCCAGCAGTTACGCTCTGGGCGAATACAATGAGCAGTTCTTC	CASSYALGEYNEQFF
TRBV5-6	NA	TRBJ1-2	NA	TGTGCCAGCAGCTTGGATGAAGCGGCGGGGTCTGGCTACACCTTC	CASSLDEAAGSGYTF
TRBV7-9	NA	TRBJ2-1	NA	TGTGCCAGTAGAGAGGGCCCTGAATCTGTCTATAACAATGAGCAGTTCTTC	CASREGPESVYNNEQFF
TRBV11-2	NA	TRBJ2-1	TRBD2	TGTGCCAGCAGCTTAGGCCCTAGCGGGAGAAATGAGCAGTTCTTC	CASSLGPSGRNEQFF
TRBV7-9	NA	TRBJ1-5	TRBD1	TGTGCCAGCAGCGAACAGGGGGCTAGCAATCAGCCCCAGCATTTT	CASSEQGASNQPQHF
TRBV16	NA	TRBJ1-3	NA	TGTGCCAGCAGCCAATCCAGGGTAGAGAACACCATATATTTT	CASSQSRVENTIYF
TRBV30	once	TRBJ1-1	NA	TGTGCCCGGGTCCAGGGAGCTGCTTTCTTT	CARVQGAAFF
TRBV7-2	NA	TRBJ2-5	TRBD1	TGTGCCAGCAGCTTTAGGGACAGGGTTCAAGAGACCCAGTACTTC	CASSFRDRVQETQYF
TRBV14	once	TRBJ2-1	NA	TGTGCCAGCAGCCAAGATGCATTCTACAATGAGCAGTTCTTC	CASSQDAFYNEQFF
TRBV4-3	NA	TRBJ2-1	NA	TGCGCCAGCAGCCAAGATAGTTTGGGCGGTTCGCACAATGAGCAGTTCTTC	CASSQDSLGGSHNEQFF
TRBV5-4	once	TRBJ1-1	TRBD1	TGTGCCAGCAGCTGGGGACAGGAGCTTAACACTGAAGCTTTCTTT	CASSWGQELNTEAFF
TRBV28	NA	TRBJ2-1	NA	TGTGCCAGCAGGCTCATAGCGGTAAACTCCTACAATGAGCAGTTCTTC	CASRLIAVNSYNEQFF
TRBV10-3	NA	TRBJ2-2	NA	TGTGCCATCAGTGACCCCGCCGGGAACACCGGGGAGCTGTTTTTT	CAISDPAGNTGELFF
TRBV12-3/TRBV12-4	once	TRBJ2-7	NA	TGTGCCAGCAGTGGCACTTCAGGGAACTACGAGCAGTACTTC	CASSGTSGNYEQYF
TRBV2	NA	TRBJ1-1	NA	TGTGCCAGCAGTCCCGCTGTCCCCATGAACACTGAAGCTTTCTTT	CASSPAVPMNTEAFF
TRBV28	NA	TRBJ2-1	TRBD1	TGTGCCAGCAGTCTTTACAGGGGGCGACCCTACAATGAGCAGTTCTTC	CASSLYRGRPYNEQFF
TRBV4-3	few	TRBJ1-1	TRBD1	TGCGCCAGCAGCCACACTCCAGGGACAGGTCGGTTTAACACTGAAGCTTTCTTT	CASSHTPGTGRFNTEAFF
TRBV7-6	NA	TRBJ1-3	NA	TGTGCCAGCAGCCCTCTCGACAGGTTTTACACCATATATTTT	CASSPLDRFYTIYF
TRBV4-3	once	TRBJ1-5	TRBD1	TGCGCCAGCAGCCAGGACAGGGTAAATCAGCCCCAGCATTTT	CASSQDRVNQPQHF